This T cell receptor beta chain emerged from a study of cytomegalovirus exposure and HLA in healthy donors. Vbeta (60) and Jbeta (13) primers were used in the PCR. The table came from immunoSEQ multiplex PCR; TCRdb's copy has only in-frame clones and leaves some out. The data show 210,000 or so clones, approximately 81% seen once. The sample was PBMCs. This clonotype originated in a human donor in good health.

This CDR3 is CSVDKGAEAFF. CDR3 sequence (DNA): TGCAGCGTTGACAAGGGGGCTGAAGCTTTCTTT. The chain couples TRBV29-1 to TRBJ1-1; a weak D match, TRBD1 (6 bases). Per germline, CDR1 SQVTM and CDR2 ANQGSEA. Trimming stripped 3 bases from V and 6 bases from J, with 8 bases between. The CDR3 contains 11 residues.